The 26 T cell receptor beta chains given below trace back to one sample, sequenced in a study of brain T cells in children with intractable seizures. The protocol was immunoSEQ multiplex PCR, while the TCRdb copy is restricted to in-frame clones and leaves out a portion. This sample has about 80,000 clones, with about 93% found just once. The sample consisted of peripheral blood, taken at surgery. These receptors all stem from a girl aged 2 to 10 with Rasmussen encephalitis and intractable seizures.

The chain joins TRBV6-1 to TRBJ2-2; no reliable D call. V gave up 1 base and J gave up 6 bases, with 6 bases separating them. The germline V gene has CDR1 MNHNS and CDR2 SASEGT. CDR3 length: 13 amino acids. CDR3: CASSEVSAGELFF. The CDR3, as DNA: TGTGCCAGCAGTGAAGTTTCGGCCGGGGAGCTGTTTTTT.

J is TRBJ1-2 and V is TRBV6-5; D may be TRBD1 (5 bases). The germline CDR1 and CDR2 sequences are MNHEY and SVGAGI. The CDR3 is 12 amino acids. V lost 4 bases, J lost 7 bases, and 10 bases lay in between. The CDR3 nucleotides read TGTGCCAGCAGTTTAAGGGGTTCTGGCTACACCTTC. As protein: CASSLRGSGYTF.

The chain links TRBV27 to TRBJ2-4; D could derive from TRBD1 or TRBD2 (6 bases each). Germline V CDR1 and CDR2: MNHEY, SMNVEV (reference sequence). Trimming pared 4 bases from V and 8 bases from J, leaving 18 bases between. The CDR3 spans 15 residues. Here the CDR3 reads CASSSDGGALYIQYF. The DNA of the CDR3 is TGTGCCAGCAGTTCCGACGGGGGCGCGTTGTACATTCAGTACTTC.

The chain combines TRBV4-2 with TRBJ2-3; D is unresolved. Germline CDR1 reads LGHNA; CDR2 reads YNFKEQ. The CDR3 covers 14 residues. The V gene lost 2 bases and the J gene lost 2 bases, with 8 bases spanning the gap. The CDR3, as DNA: TGTGCCAGCAGCCAATCCCCGACCACAGATACGCAGTATTTT. Its translation: CASSQSPTTDTQYF.

This clone was found once. The rearrangement links TRBV15 to TRBJ2-5; D unclear. The germline V and J ends were trimmed by 5 bases and 5 bases, with 9 bases remaining between them. The CDR3 contains 12 residues. Germline loops: CDR1 LNHNV, CDR2 YYDKDF (reference sequence). The CDR3 nucleotides read TGTGCCACCAGCCGAGCAGAGGAGACCCAGTACTTC. This sequence encodes CATSRAEETQYF.

The genes are TRBV2 and TRBJ2-1, with D maybe TRBD2 (5 bases). V lost 1 base to trimming and J lost 4 bases, with 8 bases between them. The CDR3 runs 14 residues. The V gene's germline CDR1 is SNHLY and CDR2 FYNNEI. Here the CDR3 reads CASSEGRTYNEQFF. The CDR3 coding sequence is TGTGCCAGCAGTGAAGGCAGGACTTACAATGAGCAGTTCTTC. Together with reference TRBV2 and TRBJ2-1, the CDR3 gives the full variable domain: EPEVTQTPSHQVTQMGQEVILRCVPISNHLYFYWYRQILGQKVEFLVSFYNNEISEKSEIFDDQFSVERPDGSNFTLKIRSTKLEDSAMYFCASSEGRTYNEQFFGPGTRLTVL.

The chain has TRBV5-5 and TRBJ2-1; 8 bases align to TRBD2. Germline CDR1 reads SGHKS; CDR2 reads YYEKEE (reference sequence). The CDR3 runs 14 residues. J lost 9 bases, V lost 4 bases, and 9 bases had no gene match. The CDR3 region has the DNA TGTGCCAGCAGCCTTCGGGTAGCGGGGAGTGAGCAGTTCTTC. This gives the protein CASSLRVAGSEQFF.

The V call is TRBV11-2, the J call TRBJ2-2, with D unclear. This CDR3 is 15 amino acids long. Germline V gene sequence: CDR1 SGHAT, CDR2 FQNNGV. V lost 6 bases and J 3 bases, leaving 14 bases between the germline ends. The CDR3 DNA follows: TGTGCCAGCAGTTCCGATTGGGAAGACACCGGGGAGCTGTTTTTT. Translation gives CASSSDWEDTGELFF.

V and J are TRBV7-9 and TRBJ2-1, with 13 bases identical to TRBD2. Per the germline V gene, CDR1 is SEHNR and CDR2 is FQNEAQ (reference sequence). The V and J ends lost 4 bases and 7 bases, in that order; junction bases with no gene match: 4. CDR3 length equals 15 residues. DNA of the CDR3: TGTGCCAGCAGCTCCACTAGCGGGGGGGCAAATGAGCAGTTCTTC. Amino acids: CASSSTSGGANEQFF.

This chain links TRBV28 with TRBJ1-5; 8 bases align to TRBD1. V was clipped by 3 bases and J by 0 bases; unmatched bases: 4. This CDR3 has 16 residues. Germline V gives CDR1 MDHEN, CDR2 SYDVKM. In DNA, the CDR3 is TGTGCCAGCAGTTTGACAGGGGCGCTTAGCAATCAGCCCCAGCATTTT. It specifies CASSLTGALSNQPQHF. Together with reference TRBV28 and TRBJ1-5, the CDR3 gives the full variable domain: DVKVTQSSRYLVKRTGEKVFLECVQDMDHENMFWYRQDPGLGLRLIYFSYDVKMKEKGDIPEGYSVSREKKERFSLILESASTNQTSMYLCASSLTGALSNQPQHFGDGTRLSIL.

The chain links TRBV6-1 to TRBJ2-1; D not certain. Trimming left V 3 bases short and J 8 bases short, with 11 bases between. From germline, CDR1 is MNHNS and CDR2 SASEGT. This CDR3 has 13 residues. The CDR3 loop is CASSDRGRDEQFF. CDR3 DNA sequence: TGTGCCAGCAGTGACCGAGGTAGGGATGAGCAGTTCTTC.

This chain joins TRBV28 and TRBJ2-6; no clear D. CDR3 length: 14 amino acids. V lost 6 bases, J lost 0 bases, and 6 bases lay in between. The V gene's germline CDR1 is MDHEN and CDR2 SYDVKM. The CDR3 nucleotides read TGTGCCAGCAGACCCTACTCTGGGGCCAACGTCCTGACTTTC. Amino acid sequence: CASRPYSGANVLTF. The full variable domain, in which reference TRBV28 and TRBJ2-6 provide the parts outside the CDR3, is DVKVTQSSRYLVKRTGEKVFLECVQDMDHENMFWYRQDPGLGLRLIYFSYDVKMKEKGDIPEGYSVSREKKERFSLILESASTNQTSMYLCASRPYSGANVLTFGAGSRLTVL.

The V call is TRBV5-5, the J call TRBJ1-5; 11 bases fit TRBD1. This CDR3 is 18 amino acids long. After removal of 4 bases from V and 1 base from J, the junction contained 10 bases not matched to a gene. The V gene's germline CDR1 is SGHKS and CDR2 YYEKEE (reference sequence). In nucleotides, the CDR3 is TGTGCCAGCAGCGGAGGGACAGGGGGAGGGGACAGCAATCAGCCCCAGCATTTT. This codes for CASSGGTGGGDSNQPQHF.

The chain employs TRBV5-1 and TRBJ1-6; no definite D call. V lost 0 bases and J lost 10, with 14 bases in between. The CDR3 runs to 15 residues. Germline V gene data show CDR1 as SGHRS and CDR2 as YFSETQ. CDR3 in amino acids: CASSLEWARPSPLHF. CDR3 nucleotides: TGCGCCAGCAGCTTGGAATGGGCCAGACCCTCACCCCTCCACTTT.

This chain uses TRBV30 with TRBJ1-5; tentative D call: TRBD1 (6 bases). The CDR3 spans 14 residues. Trimming stripped 0 bases from V and 7 bases from J, with 13 bases between. The germline gives CDR1 GTSNPN, CDR2 SVGIG (reference sequence). DNA for the CDR3: TGTGCCTGGAGTGTAAAACAGGGCAGGCAGCCCCAGCATTTT. Translated, it gives CAWSVKQGRQPQHF. Filled out from reference TRBV30 and TRBJ1-5, the complete variable domain reads SQTIHQWPATLVQPVGSPLSLECTVEGTSNPNLYWYRQAAGRGLQLLFYSVGIGQISSEVPQNLSASRPQDRQFILSSKKLLLSDSGFYLCAWSVKQGRQPQHFGDGTRLSIL.

The V call is TRBV2, the J call TRBJ2-7, with D perhaps matching TRBD2 (6 bases). The CDR3 spans 13 residues. V was cut by 6 bases and J by 5 bases, with 14 bases left in between. The V gene's germline CDR1 is SNHLY and CDR2 FYNNEI. The CDR3 is CASSGSGGDEQYF. DNA for the CDR3: TGTGCCAGCAGCGGATCTGGCGGGGACGAGCAGTACTTC.

The chain recombines TRBV7-8 with TRBJ2-6, with a weak D call TRBD2 (6 bases). V lost 0 bases, J lost 4 bases, and 22 bases lay in between. The CDR3 has 20 amino acids. Germline CDR1 is SGHVS and CDR2 is FQNEAQ. Written as DNA, the CDR3 is TGTGCCAGCAGCTTAGCACGAGGGCTAGCGCCGAGGGGAGGGGCCAACGTCCTGACTTTC. Translated, it gives CASSLARGLAPRGGANVLTF.

This chain connects TRBV13 to TRBJ2-1; 12 nucleotides agree with TRBD2. With V trimmed by 3 bases and J by 7 bases, 10 bases remained unmatched. CDR3 length: 17 amino acids. Germline assignment: CDR1 PRHDT and CDR2 FYEKMQ (reference sequence). CDR3 region: CASSFSLAGGGKNEQFF. For the CDR3, the DNA is TGTGCCAGCAGCTTTAGCCTAGCGGGAGGGGGTAAGAATGAGCAGTTCTTC. Full variable domain (missing parts from reference TRBV13 and TRBJ2-1): AAGVIQSPRHLIKEKRETATLKCYPIPRHDTVYWYQQGPGQDPQFLISFYEKMQSDKGSIPDRFSAQQFSDYHSELNMSSLELGDSALYFCASSFSLAGGGKNEQFFGPGTRLTVL.

The chain links TRBV19 to TRBJ1-2; a possible D gene is TRBD1 (6 bases). V was trimmed by 6 bases and J by 5 bases, leaving 16 bases between them. This CDR3 spans 14 amino acids. Germline V gene lookup returns CDR1 LNHDA and CDR2 SQIVND (reference sequence). CDR3 bases: TGTGCCAGTAGCCGTTACGGACAGATTTATGGCTACACCTTC. This encodes CASSRYGQIYGYTF.

The chain's CDR3 is CASSFRAYYEQYF. The CDR3 nucleotides read TGTGCCAGCAGTTTCCGTGCCTATTACGAGCAGTACTTC. The genes are TRBV27 and TRBJ2-7; no clear D gene. The germline CDR1 and CDR2 sequences are MNHEY and SMNVEV (reference sequence). The length of the CDR3 is 13 residues. The ends were cut back, 3 bases at V and 4 bases at J, with 10 bases in the middle.

The genes are TRBV9 and TRBJ1-6; D not certain. The V and J ends lost 0 bases and 13 bases respectively, with 17 bases between them. CDR1 is SGDLS and CDR2 is YYNGEE in the germline V gene. This CDR3 region has 15 residues. The CDR3: CASSVEERGIHPLHF. Written as DNA, the CDR3 is TGTGCCAGCAGCGTAGAAGAGCGGGGAATTCACCCCCTCCACTTT.

The chain links TRBV28 to TRBJ1-1; D is undetermined. Trimming cost V 6 bases and J 1 base, with 21 bases left between them. There are 17 residues in the CDR3. Per germline, CDR1 MDHEN and CDR2 SYDVKM. The CDR3 spells CASRVEVFGKKNTEAFF. CDR3 DNA: TGTGCCAGCAGGGTGGAGGTTTTTGGGAAAAAGAACACTGAAGCTTTCTTT.

Remarks on this clone: At one of its ends the junction is not consistent with the germline gene, which may arise from a read error. The chain employs TRBV24-1 and TRBJ2-2; perhaps TRBD2 as D (6 bases). CDR1 and CDR2 from the germline V gene are KGHDR and SFDVKD. The length of the CDR3 is 16 residues. The DNA of the CDR3 is TGTGCCACCAGCGATTTTCGGGAGAGTCGCACCGGGGAGCTGTTTTTT. The encoded protein is CATSDFRESRTGELFF.

In regard to this clone: Other DNA variants within this sample encode the same CDR3. The chain links TRBV29-1 to TRBJ2-7; D remains unclear. With 4 bases removed from V and 1 base from J, the gap between germline ends came to 5 bases. Germline CDR1 is SQVTM and CDR2 is ANQGSEA. The CDR3 is 11 residues long. Here the CDR3 reads CSVAASYEQYF. The CDR3 nucleotides read TGCAGCGTTGCAGCATCCTACGAGCAGTACTTC.

The chain combines TRBV28 with TRBJ1-2; D is perhaps TRBD1 (5 bases). This CDR3 has 13 residues. Per germline, CDR1 MDHEN and CDR2 SYDVKM. V was pared by 3 bases and J by 13 bases, with 18 bases between. CDR3 in amino acids: CASSFAQGVRRTF. As DNA, the CDR3 is TGTGCCAGCAGTTTCGCCCAGGGTGTTCGTCGCACCTTC.

The chain joins TRBV3-1 (or the pseudogene TRBV3-2) to TRBJ2-2; no clear D gene. CDR3 length equals 14 residues. The ends were cut back, 5 bases at V and 3 bases at J, with 10 bases in the middle. Germline V gene data show CDR1 as LGHDT and CDR2 as YNNKEL (reference sequence). DNA for the CDR3: TGTGCCAGCAGCGGGCTTATTGACACCGGGGAGCTGTTTTTT. Protein sequence: CASSGLIDTGELFF.